The T cell receptor beta chain under discussion was sequenced for a study of blood T cells in healthy people across ages. Findings and caveats of the study: It was the long-lived donors that had more naive CD4+ cells and higher diversity than aged donors.

As regards this clonotype: Its specificity is unknown. The junction does not match germline at one end; this may be a read error.

With a J-beta primer mix and a sample-barcoded 5' primer, a second PCR ran 7 to 11 cycles. TCRdb re-called the 5' RACE reads with MiXCR, one entry per CDR3 protein. The sample lists 750,000 to 950,000 distinct CDR3 sequences; 53% were seen once. The CDR3 loop spans 14 amino acids. Looked up from germline, CDR1 is SQVTM and CDR2 is ANQGSEA. This receptor was taken from a man older than 75 in good health. The genes are TRBV29-1 and TRBJ2-7; tentative D call: TRBD1 (6 bases). The sequenced sample consisted of blood. CDR3 residues: CSVGGRGSSYEEYF. CDR3 sequence (DNA): TGCAGCGTTGGGGGCAGGGGCAGCTCCTACGAGGAGTACTTC.